The next 27 T cell receptor beta chains were all read from a single sample in a study of shared clonotypes between healthy human individuals. Profiled with immunoSEQ multiplex PCR; TCRdb holds only in-frame clones, not every one. The sample lists approximately 320,000 clones, roughly 70% seen once, with about 9.4% in the top ten. The specimen sequenced was memory CD4+ T cells sorted from blood. Subset indicated: CD45RA-negative fraction. The receptors originated from a man under 40 in good health.

This chain uses TRBV2 with TRBJ2-7; D is unclear. With 8 bases removed from V and 2 bases from J, the gap between germline ends came to 16 bases. This CDR3 region has 14 residues. The germline CDR1 and CDR2 sequences are SNHLY and FYNNEI. The CDR3, as DNA: TGTGCCAGCGCCCGTCAATCTGGAGCCTACGAGCAGTACTTC. Translated: CASARQSGAYEQYF.

J is TRBJ1-3 and V is TRBV14; unclear D gene. The V and J ends lost 3 bases and 5 bases respectively, with 5 bases between them. The CDR3 sequence is 12 residues long. Germline V gene data show CDR1 as SGHDN and CDR2 as FVKESK. CDR3 coding DNA: TGTGCCAGCAGCCAGGTCAGAAACACCATATATTTT. As protein: CASSQVRNTIYF.

The gene calls are TRBV2 and TRBJ2-7; D is undetermined. This CDR3 is 11 amino acids long. Germline V lookup: CDR1 SNHLY, CDR2 FYNNEI. V was shortened by 6 bases and J by 3 bases, with 6 bases between the two germline ends. Here the CDR3 reads CASRVLYEQYF. CDR3 nucleotides: TGTGCCAGCAGGGTTCTCTACGAGCAGTACTTC. The full variable domain, in which reference TRBV2 and TRBJ2-7 provide the parts outside the CDR3, is EPEVTQTPSHQVTQMGQEVILRCVPISNHLYFYWYRQILGQKVEFLVSFYNNEISEKSEIFDDQFSVERPDGSNFTLKIRSTKLEDSAMYFCASRVLYEQYFGPGTRLTVT.

The chain couples TRBV2 to TRBJ2-7, with TRBD1 matching 7 bases. The germline gives CDR1 SNHLY, CDR2 FYNNEI. V shed 3 bases, J shed 0 bases, and the junction held 5 bases outside the gene matches. The CDR3 runs to 15 residues. CDR3 sequence reads: CASSDRGHTSYEQYF. DNA for the CDR3: TGTGCCAGCAGTGATAGGGGGCACACCTCCTACGAGCAGTACTTC.

This clone has a single count. The chain has TRBV10-3 and TRBJ2-5, with TRBD2 matching over 7 bases. The DNA end is a closer match to TRBJ2-7, so the J assignment may be wrong. Germline V gene lookup returns CDR1 ENHRY and CDR2 SYGVKD. The CDR3 length is 17 residues. As DNA, the CDR3 is TGTGCCATCAGTGGGCACTACCGTGGCGGGAGCTCCTACGAGCAGTACTTC. Amino acids: CAISGHYRGGSSYEQYF.

This clone was observed once. This rearrangement joins TRBV28 to TRBJ2-2; no firm D call. The CDR3 length is 14 residues. The germline CDR1 and CDR2 sequences are MDHEN and SYDVKM. V lost 3 bases and J lost 1, with 6 bases in between. The CDR3 nucleotides are TGTGCCAGCAGTTTGCCCCAGAACACCGGGGAGCTGTTTTTT. Translating gives CASSLPQNTGELFF.

For this clone: This sample includes further DNA sequences coding for the same CDR3. This chain links TRBV10-1 with TRBJ2-5; D possibly uses TRBD1 or TRBD2 (5 bases each). In germline, CDR1 is WNHNN, CDR2 SYGVQD (reference sequence). The germline V and J ends were trimmed by 0 bases and 3 bases, with 11 bases remaining between them. This CDR3 spans 15 amino acids. This CDR3 is CASSESRAGKETQYF. The DNA of the CDR3 is TGCGCCAGCAGTGAGTCGCGGGCAGGGAAAGAGACCCAGTACTTC.

The V call is TRBV19, the J call TRBJ1-1, with D unresolved. Trimming pared 9 bases from V and 4 bases from J, leaving 18 bases between. The CDR3 runs to 14 residues. CDR1 and CDR2 (germline): LNHDA, SQIVND (reference sequence). CDR3 DNA sequence: TGTGCCAGCGAGGCTGCCCGCTTTAGCACTGAAGCTTTCTTT. This encodes CASEAARFSTEAFF. Based on the CDR3 plus reference TRBV19 and TRBJ1-1, the full variable domain is DGGITQSPKYLFRKEGQNVTLSCEQNLNHDAMYWYRQDPGQGLRLIYYSQIVNDFQKGDIAEGYSVSREKKESFPLTVTSAQKNPTAFYLCASEAARFSTEAFFGQGTRLTVV.

The rearrangement uses TRBV7-9 and TRBJ2-1, with a weak D call TRBD1 (5 bases). The V gene's germline CDR1 is SEHNR and CDR2 FQNEAQ (reference sequence). Trimming stripped 1 base from V and 3 bases from J, with 10 bases between. CDR3 size: 15 residues. The CDR3 DNA reads as TGTGCCAGCAGCTTAGTAAGGGGCCACTACAATGAGCAGTTCTTC. Translation: CASSLVRGHYNEQFF.

The count of this clone is one. This chain connects TRBV19 to TRBJ1-4; D is perhaps TRBD1 (5 bases). Germline V lookup: CDR1 LNHDA, CDR2 SQIVND (reference sequence). This CDR3 has 12 amino acids. V was clipped by 5 bases and J by 12 bases, with 13 bases between them. CDR3 in amino acids: CASSLQGMELFF. CDR3 nucleotides: TGTGCCAGTAGTCTCCAGGGTATGGAACTGTTTTTT. The variable domain in full, completed from reference TRBV19 and TRBJ1-4, reads DGGITQSPKYLFRKEGQNVTLSCEQNLNHDAMYWYRQDPGQGLRLIYYSQIVNDFQKGDIAEGYSVSREKKESFPLTVTSAQKNPTAFYLCASSLQGMELFFGSGTQLSVL.

V and J are TRBV6-5 and TRBJ1-2; possible D gene TRBD1, 6 bases. The CDR3 consists of 15 residues. Germline-derived CDR1 and CDR2 are MNHEY and SVGAGI. Trimming pared 6 bases from V and 2 bases from J, leaving 16 bases between. For the CDR3, the DNA is TGTGCCAGCAGGCCAGGGGCCAATCTCAACTATGGCTACACCTTC. It specifies CASRPGANLNYGYTF.

This clone turned up a few times. The gene calls are TRBV27 and TRBJ1-2, with D maybe TRBD1 (6 bases). Germline assignment: CDR1 MNHEY and CDR2 SMNVEV (reference sequence). V was trimmed by 7 bases and J by 8 bases, leaving 26 bases between them. The CDR3 consists of 16 residues. CDR3 coding DNA: TGTGCCAGCAACCTCAAAGGGGGTGCAGGGTGGGGAGGCTACACCTTC. This encodes CASNLKGGAGWGGYTF.

The V and J genes are TRBV5-6 and TRBJ2-7; D gene uncertain. The length of the CDR3 is 15 residues. The ends were cut back, 2 bases at V and 0 bases at J, with 12 bases in the middle. Germline CDR1 reads SGHDT; CDR2 reads YYEEEE. CDR3 sequence reads: CASSLGPTSSYEQYF. The CDR3 bases are TGTGCCAGCAGCTTAGGCCCCACAAGCTCCTACGAGCAGTACTTC. The full variable domain, rest sourced from reference TRBV5-6 and TRBJ2-7, is DAGVTQSPTHLIKTRGQQVTLRCSPKSGHDTVSWYQQALGQGPQFIFQYYEEEERQRGNFPDRFSGHQFPNYSSELNVNALLLGDSALYLCASSLGPTSSYEQYFGPGTRLTVT.

V is TRBV18 and J is TRBJ2-3; D gene ambiguous. V lost 3 bases to trimming and J lost 2 bases, with 6 bases between them. The CDR3 has 13 residues. Germline lookup yields CDR1 KGHSH and CDR2 LQKENI. CDR3 DNA: TGTGCCAGCTCACCTCAAAACACAGATACGCAGTATTTT. Translation: CASSPQNTDTQYF.

The chain combines TRBV7-8 with TRBJ2-7; D remains unclear. This CDR3 is 12 amino acids long. Germline CDR1 reads SGHVS; CDR2 reads FQNEAQ. Trimming left V 0 bases short and J 3 bases short, with 3 bases between. This chain's CDR3 is CASSLARYEQYF. In DNA, the CDR3 is TGTGCCAGCAGCTTAGCGCGCTACGAGCAGTACTTC.

This clone turned up a few times. The gene calls are TRBV6-4 and TRBJ2-3; 8 bases align to TRBD2. Germline assignment: CDR1 MRHNA and CDR2 SNTAGT. The trim removed 3 bases at V and 4 bases at J, leaving 6 bases unmatched. The CDR3 spans 15 residues. The CDR3 here is CASSENSGNADTQYF. The CDR3 DNA reads TGTGCCAGCAGTGAGAATAGCGGGAACGCAGATACGCAGTATTTT.

The rearrangement links TRBV18 to TRBJ2-3, with D perhaps given as TRBD1 or TRBD2 (5 bases each). Germline V CDR1 and CDR2: KGHSH, LQKENI. V lost 1 base, J lost 5 bases, and 16 bases lay in between. CDR3 length equals 16 residues. The CDR3 region is CASSPQGSSQGDTQYF. In nucleotides, the CDR3 is TGTGCCAGCTCACCACAGGGGAGTTCGCAGGGAGATACGCAGTATTTT.

This chain links TRBV6-1 with TRBJ1-5; unclear D gene. The CDR3 consists of 16 residues. V shed 1 base and J shed 0 bases, with 10 bases lying between them. Germline V gives CDR1 MNHNS, CDR2 SASEGT. CDR3 loop: CASSEGKGGSNQPQHF. CDR3 sequence (DNA): TGTGCCAGCAGTGAAGGGAAAGGAGGTAGCAATCAGCCCCAGCATTTT.

This clone was detected a few times. V usage is TRBV5-1 and J usage is TRBJ1-5; possibly TRBD1 for D (6 bases). Germline V gene data show CDR1 as SGHRS and CDR2 as YFSETQ. Trimming pared 4 bases from V and 1 base from J, leaving 12 bases between. CDR3 length: 15 residues. CDR3 sequence: CASSAGGQSNQPQHF. The CDR3 nucleotides are TGCGCCAGCAGCGCTGGGGGGCAGAGCAATCAGCCCCAGCATTTT.

The chain combines TRBV7-9 with TRBJ2-7, with TRBD1 matching 10 bases. Germline V gives CDR1 SEHNR, CDR2 FQNEAQ (reference sequence). The CDR3 contains 17 residues. V lost 1 base to trimming and J lost 2 bases; unmatched junction nucleotides: 8. The CDR3 coding sequence is TGTGCCAGCAGCTTAGGTTTGGGGACAGGGGTCACCTACGAGCAGTACTTC. Translating it yields CASSLGLGTGVTYEQYF.

The rearrangement links TRBV28 to TRBJ2-3; D might be TRBD1 or TRBD2, each matching 6 bases. The CDR3 contains 17 residues. V lost 4 bases and J lost 0, with 17 bases in between. Germline lookup yields CDR1 MDHEN and CDR2 SYDVKM. CDR3 nucleotides: TGTGCCAGCAGTTCGGGGGCCAATTGGGGAAGCACAGATACGCAGTATTTT. Protein: CASSSGANWGSTDTQYF.

In nucleotides, the CDR3 is TGTGCCAGCAGCCAAGAACCCGGGACTGGTAGTTACGAGCAGTACTTC. Translating it yields CASSQEPGTGSYEQYF. The J gene is TRBJ2-7, the V gene TRBV4-2; D perhaps matches TRBD2 (6 bases). The germline V gene has CDR1 LGHNA and CDR2 YNFKEQ. V was cut by 0 bases and J by 4 bases, with 16 bases left in between. The CDR3 contains 16 residues.

This clone occurred many times. V gene TRBV28 combines with J gene TRBJ2-7; 10 nucleotides match TRBD1. Germline CDR1 is MDHEN and CDR2 is SYDVKM. V was pared by 6 bases and J by 1 base, with 12 bases of the junction left unmatched. This CDR3 region has 17 residues. The CDR3 sequence: CASSPGQGKRGSYEQYF. The CDR3 coding sequence is TGTGCCAGCAGCCCGGGACAGGGGAAGCGGGGATCCTACGAGCAGTACTTC.

J is TRBJ2-2 and V is TRBV10-3; the match to TRBD1 covers 8 bases. CDR1 is ENHRY, CDR2 SYGVKD, per germline. V trimming: 6 bases; J trimming: 9 bases; junction bases outside the gene matches: 9. There are 14 residues in the CDR3. The CDR3 nucleotides are TGTGCCATCAGCCGACAGGGGTTGGTCCGGGAGCTGTTTTTT. Protein product: CAISRQGLVRELFF.

The chain employs TRBV6-5 and TRBJ1-2; D may be TRBD1 (5 bases). Germline loops: CDR1 MNHEY, CDR2 SVGAGI. CDR3 size: 14 residues. With 0 bases removed from V and 4 bases from J, the gap between germline ends came to 9 bases. CDR3 sequence: CASSYSGGTYGYTF. The CDR3 DNA reads TGTGCCAGCAGTTACTCTGGGGGGACCTATGGCTACACCTTC.

V is TRBV7-3 and J is TRBJ2-3; TRBD2 matches 7 bases. With 5 bases clipped from V and 8 bases from J, the junction kept 4 bases outside the gene matches. Germline lookup yields CDR1 SGHTA and CDR2 FQGTGA. The CDR3 length is 12 residues. CDR3 bases: TGTGCCAGCAGCCAGACGGGGGGTACGCAGTATTTT. As protein: CASSQTGGTQYF. The variable domain in full, completed from reference TRBV7-3 and TRBJ2-3, reads GAGVSQTPSNKVTEKGKYVELRCDPISGHTALYWYRQSLGQGPEFLIYFQGTGAADDSGLPNDRFFAVRPEGSVSTLKIQRTERGDSAVYLCASSQTGGTQYFGPGTRLTVL.

On this clone: This sample also contains other DNA sequences that code for the same CDR3. The V and J genes are TRBV29-1 and TRBJ1-3; D not resolved. Trimming took off 4 bases at V and 2 bases at J, with 6 bases between the two ends. This CDR3 region has 12 residues. Germline values: CDR1 SQVTM, CDR2 ANQGSEA. CDR3 sequence reads: CSVGVTGNTIYF. The CDR3 DNA follows: TGCAGCGTTGGGGTGACTGGAAACACCATATATTTT.